This T cell receptor beta chain was documented in a study of cytomegalovirus exposure and HLA in healthy donors (dated by TCRdb to about 2017). Background on the whole study: An earlier analysis of roughly 500 of the donors reported 276 Gb of sequence data and 90 million to 120 million unique TCR beta sequences obtained from roughly 180 million T cells. Approximately 300 gigabases of sequencing data and 91 million or so unique TCR sequences made up an early release that covered several hundred HLA-typed donors. HLA typing covered class I and class II loci at four-digit resolution. The study was designed to test whether signatures of past pathogen exposure could be identified by cataloging public T cell receptors. In addition to the first cohort of about 650 subjects, a separate validation cohort of 120 different subjects was used. Typing coverage differed by locus: A, B, C, DRB1 and DQB1 were typed in roughly 620-640 donors, DQA1 in 522, DPA1 in around 600, and DPB1 in just under 490. In a later analysis, previously published TCR beta repertoires from 600 to 850 donors were re-analyzed and high-resolution HLA genotyping was added so that TCR occurrence patterns could be studied. Donor age, sex, ethnicity and CMV serostatus were compiled together with the repertoire data. Every repertoire in the discovery cohort had been generated on one and the same sequencing platform. Across 300 to 500 genotyped donors of the cohort, an average of about 220,000 unique TCR beta nucleotide sequences per donor were sequenced, and approximately 17% of those sequences were non-productive. A later genetic analysis took genome-wide SNP genotypes for about three fifths of the roughly 670 donors and used that subset as a discovery cohort. Because of strong linkage in the cohort, a few DR-DQ haplotypes were treated as single units for association and clustering. Of the roughly 400 genotyped donors, roughly 76% were placed in the genetic ancestry cluster associated with self-reported Caucasian donors. Rather than using new phenotypic data, the later analysis identified candidate immune exposures from TCR beta sequences and from how often those sequences occurred across donors. To predict cytomegalovirus infection status, the study combined high-throughput TCR immunosequencing, statistical association of individual TCRs with disease status, and machine learning. In an earlier analysis of roughly 580 of the donors, high-throughput TCR beta sequencing was used to judge whether each TCR beta V gene segment behaved as functional or pseudogenic. The study profiled the T cell repertoires of hundreds of subjects by immunosequencing and related them to cytomegalovirus serostatus.

Overall study outcomes, separate from this receptor: In a later genetic analysis, fewer N-insertions in productive TCRs were reported among donors in an Asian-associated ancestry cluster than the approximately 710-donor mean. Compared with equally common non-associated chains, HLA-associated TCR beta chains in a later analysis were more clonally expanded and had lower generation probabilities. Linkage disequilibrium might explain the correlated functional status among segregating V segments, but an unknown experimental factor could not be excluded. Because counts were too low, about 18 rarely observed V segments, including chromosome 9 orphons, were excluded from the earlier analysis of 587 of the donors. Most TCR sequences were observed very rarely across donors, whereas some public TCRs were present in many individuals. A further reported finding was that TCR beta sequences accurately predicted the HLA-A and HLA-B alleles for most subjects in the first cohort. For the cohort, immune exposure information was limited to CMV serostatus. Presence/absence analyses assumed roughly uniform sequencing depth across donors, an assumption that may not hold. According to a later analysis, parvovirus B19, influenza, CMV and Epstein-Barr virus appeared linked to several top co-occurrence clusters. The sequencing pipeline was judged likely to have produced a cluster of highly shared sequence variants as a technical artifact. The classifier was reported to diagnose cytomegalovirus status with high specificity and sensitivity in both the original and validation cohorts. When HLA alleles, especially DR and DQ, strongly co-occurred, attributing TCR associations to individual alleles was difficult. In a later analysis, TCR association rates were found to vary across HLA loci, with the most associated TCRs seen for DRB1 alleles and the fewest for HLA-C alleles. Because the 87-base-pair reads could not distinguish some IMGT-functional V segments, including TRBV6-2 and TRBV6-3, those segments were excluded. An earlier analysis of 587 of the donors showed that most TCR beta V segments appeared in productive rearrangements either about 90% or about 30% of the time, which broadly matched IMGT annotations. In a later analysis, most CMV-associated TCR beta chains were found to appear HLA-restricted, with HLA associations seemingly driven largely by CMV exposure. In a later genetic analysis, a missense DCLRE1C variant was associated with V-gene and J-gene trimming of TCR beta chains, and the association was replicated in an independent cohort. Because HLA typing was missing for some donors at each locus, association tests included only the typed subset. The study gave a list of under 200 TCR beta chains associated with cytomegalovirus. This cohort had only TCR beta chains sequenced, and the lack of alpha or paired-chain data limited which features could be detected. The authors suggested that the approach could potentially be generalized to other disease states and immunological phenotypes. Three of the identified cytomegalovirus-associated TCR beta chains were confirmed in vitro to be specific for cytomegalovirus antigens. In a later analysis, about 17,000 TCR beta sequences were associated with specific HLA alleles at a false discovery rate of 0.05.

The germline V gene (reference sequence) sets CDR1 to SEHNR and CDR2 to FQNEAQ. From the cysteine through the phenylalanine, the CDR3 covers 16 amino acids. The sequence is cut down to CDR3 DNA, 48 bases in frame from base 1. The cohort consisted of 670 or so healthy bone marrow donors. Cohort members were all nominally healthy when sampled, although unrecorded immune exposures were likely present. The donor tested CMV seropositive, placing the donor among the roughly 300 seropositive members of the cohort. Every donor gave a peripheral blood sample, and the peripheral blood mononuclear cells from that sample were used for TCR beta sequencing. The Qiagen DNeasy Blood Extraction Kit was used to extract genomic DNA from the blood cell samples. The library came from the immunoSEQ multiplex PCR assay. For the multiplex PCR, a mixture combining 60 forward primers for TCR Vbeta segments and 13 reverse primers for TCR Jbeta segments was used. The CDR3 region of rearranged TCR beta genes was amplified from genomic DNA with a multiplex PCR assay. The Illumina HiSeq System was used to sequence the amplified TCR beta libraries as 87-base-pair reads. As for the authors' bioinformatics: A later analysis tallied 75 million to 95 million unique TCR beta chains across the 700 or so repertoires, and approximately 11 million of those chains were shared by two or more donors. A nearest-neighbor algorithm error-corrected the raw reads and collapsed the reads into unique sequences, merging closely related sequences to remove PCR and sequencing errors. CDR3 sequences were aligned to IMGT reference sequences to assign V, D and J gene segments. For a sequence to be retained, a match of at least six nucleotides was required to both a V gene segment and a J gene segment. A rearrangement counted as productive if the CDR3 had no stop codons and remained in frame with V and J, and every other rearrangement counted as non-productive. Following IMGT convention, CDR3 was defined as the stretch from the second conserved V-encoded cysteine up to the conserved J-encoded phenylalanine. The earlier analysis of more than 450 of the donors excluded sequences that lacked an unambiguous match to a single V gene segment. An earlier analysis of 587 of the donors classified V segments as functional when productive rearrangements were above 56.7% and as segregating when the standard deviation between donors was above 5%. A statistical classification framework was built for diagnosing cytomegalovirus status from the catalog of TCR beta chain sequences. A later analysis assigned V and J genes by comparing TCR nucleotide sequences with IMGT/GENE-DB human TR gene sequences. In a later analysis, CDR3 sequences and most-parsimonious VDJ recombination scenarios were assigned using the TCRdist pipeline. In a later analysis, each TCR beta chain was defined by its CDR3 amino acid sequence together with its V-gene family, and reads without a unique V-gene family were excluded. In a later analysis, a few hundred highly shared, low-generation-probability nucleotide sequences were removed to address suspected cross-contamination and a sequencing artifact. In a later analysis, a clonal expansion index for each public chain was calculated from normalized within-repertoire ranks of inferred template counts. In a later analysis, generation probabilities were computed with a VDJ recombination model fitted to out-of-frame rearrangements, and the resulting probabilities were checked against IGoR. In a later analysis, hypergeometric tests were used to score TCR-TCR, TCR-HLA and TCR-CMV co-occurrence, with a repertoire-size bias correction applied to TCR pairs. False discovery rates were estimated in a later analysis by permuting HLA or CMV assignments 20 times. In a later analysis, co-occurring TCRs were grouped using DBSCAN, and TCRdist sequence similarity was added for clustering within HLA-allele-positive subsets. Repertoires with fewer than 30,000 or more than 120,000 public chains were left out of co-occurrence clustering, as were about 5 repertoires with anomalous nucleotide sharing. TCRdb retrieved this table from immuneACCESS and kept in-frame rearrangements only. Not all clones are present; in checked studies, unresolved V genes account for under half, and no reason is known for the remainder. For V, J and clone size, that table is used; D and trimming come from the DNA. Recorded for this sample are fewer than 200,000 clones; roughly 81% of them occurred a single time. The biggest ten clones account for over 4.5% of the sample.

Remarks on this clone: This clone's antigen is unknown. Germline is not matched at one junction end, which may reflect a read error.

Sequenced input: PBMCs. The chain links TRBV7-9 with TRBJ1-1, with 10 junctional bases fitting TRBD1. This sequence was found in a woman under 30 in good health and CMV-seropositive. The CDR3 reads CSSSGSGQGWGAEAFF. The sequenced DNA is TGTTCCAGCAGCGGGTCGGGACAGGGGTGGGGGGCTGAAGCTTTCTTT.